This entry concerns a single T cell receptor beta chain. Antigen specificity is unknown. This sample was included in a study of T cell responses to AZD1222 COVID-19 vaccine. Study results and limitations: Only five or six individuals given AZD1222 were seropositive at baseline. The CD4 TCRs associated with vaccination extended across spike and predominated at 160-218 and 743-854. Unmutated variant regions are reportedly the target of nearly half of TCRs that are spike-specific. Donors, mostly white British, included more females; clonal diversity was possibly underestimated.

CDR1 and CDR2 from the germline V gene are SGHDN and FVKESK. Trimming pared 0 bases from V and 6 bases from J, leaving 17 bases between. This CDR3 spans 17 amino acids. Generated by immunoSEQ multiplex PCR, the TCRdb table keeps only in-frame clones and is missing some. The top ten clones hold under 1.5% of a sample with about 150,000 clones, about nine tenths of them seen once. This chain uses TRBV14 with TRBJ2-2; tentative D call: TRBD1 (5 bases). This TCR was recovered from an adult who received the AZD1222 COVID-19 vaccine. Sequencing was performed on peripheral blood, taken 28 days after the second AZD1222 dose. CDR3 nucleotides: TGTGCCAGCAGCCAAGAGAGGACATTGTATATTCCCGGGGAGCTGTTTTTT. This encodes CASSQERTLYIPGELFF. The variable domain in full, completed from reference TRBV14 and TRBJ2-2, reads EAGVTQFPSHSVIEKGQTVTLRCDPISGHDNLYWYRRVMGKEIKFLLHFVKESKQDESGMPNNRFLAERTGGTYSTLKVQPAELEDSGVYFCASSQERTLYIPGELFFGEGSRLTVL.